This T cell receptor beta chain was captured by sequencing in a study of cytomegalovirus exposure and HLA in healthy donors. Broader study findings: About 90% or about 30% of the time was how often most TCR beta V segments were productive, according to an earlier analysis. In a later analysis, specific HLA alleles were associated with about 18,000 TCR beta sequences at a 0.05 false discovery rate.

The PCR employed 60 Vbeta primers together with 13 Jbeta primers. Assay: immunoSEQ multiplex PCR; the TCRdb copy retains only in-frame clones and omits some. The sample contains roughly 130,000 clones, 8.5% to 10% of which appear only once. Worth noting for this clone: Its specificity is not known.

CDR1 SGHTA and CDR2 FQGTGA come from the germline V gene. CDR3 length: 15 residues. J gave up 0 bases and V 6 bases, and 6 bases lay outside the gene matches. The chain has TRBV7-3 and TRBJ2-3, with 7 bases aligning to TRBD2. This TCR was recovered from a man in his forties or fifties in good health and CMV-seronegative. The sample consisted of PBMCs. In DNA form, the CDR3 reads TGTGCCAGCAGTCAAAGCGGGGCCAGCACAGATACGCAGTATTTT. Translating it yields CASSQSGASTDTQYF.